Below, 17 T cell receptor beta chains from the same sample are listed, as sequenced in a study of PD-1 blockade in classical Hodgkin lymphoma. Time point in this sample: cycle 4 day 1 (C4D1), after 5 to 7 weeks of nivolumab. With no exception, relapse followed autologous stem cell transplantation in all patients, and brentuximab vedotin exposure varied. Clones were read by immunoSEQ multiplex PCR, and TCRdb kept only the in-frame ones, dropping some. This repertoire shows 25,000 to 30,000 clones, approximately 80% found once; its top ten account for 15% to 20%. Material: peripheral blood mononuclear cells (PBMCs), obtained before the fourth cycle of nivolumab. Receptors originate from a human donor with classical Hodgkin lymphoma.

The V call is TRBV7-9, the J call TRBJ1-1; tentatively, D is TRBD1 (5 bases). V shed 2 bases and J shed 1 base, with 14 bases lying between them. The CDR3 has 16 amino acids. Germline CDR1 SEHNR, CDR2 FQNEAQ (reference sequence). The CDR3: CASSLPPRDRNTEAFF. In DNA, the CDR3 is TGTGCCAGCAGCTTACCCCCCCGGGACCGGAACACTGAAGCTTTCTTT.

In nucleotides, the CDR3 is TGTGCCAGCAGTGGCCGTCGGCCGGGGTCACTTAACTACGAGCAGTACTTC. Translating it yields CASSGRRPGSLNYEQYF. The chain combines TRBV6-1 with TRBJ2-7, with a possible D match to TRBD2 (5 bases). Trimming removed 4 bases from V and 3 bases from J, with 22 bases in between. The CDR3 covers 17 residues. CDR1 and CDR2 (germline): MNHNS, SASEGT.

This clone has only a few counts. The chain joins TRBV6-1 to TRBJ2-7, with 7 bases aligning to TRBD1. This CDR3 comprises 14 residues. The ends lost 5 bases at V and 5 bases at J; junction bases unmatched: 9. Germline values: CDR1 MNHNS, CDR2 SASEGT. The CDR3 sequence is CASSRQGFSDEQYF. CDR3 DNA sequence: TGTGCCAGCAGTAGACAGGGTTTTTCGGACGAGCAGTACTTC.

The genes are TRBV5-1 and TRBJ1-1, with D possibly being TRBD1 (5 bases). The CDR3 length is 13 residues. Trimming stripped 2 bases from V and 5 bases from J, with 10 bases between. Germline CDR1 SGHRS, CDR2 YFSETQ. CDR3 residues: CASSFGRGTEAFF. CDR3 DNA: TGCGCCAGCAGCTTCGGCCGGGGGACTGAAGCTTTCTTT. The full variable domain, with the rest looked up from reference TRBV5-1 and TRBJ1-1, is KAGVTQTPRYLIKTRGQQVTLSCSPISGHRSVSWYQQTPGQGLQFLFEYFSETQRNKGNFPGRFSGRQFSNSRSEMNVSTLELGDSALYLCASSFGRGTEAFFGQGTRLTVV.

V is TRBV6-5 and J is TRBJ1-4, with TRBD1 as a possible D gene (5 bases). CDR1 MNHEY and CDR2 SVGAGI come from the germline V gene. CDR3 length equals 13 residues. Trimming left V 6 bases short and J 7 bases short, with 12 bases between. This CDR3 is CASSPGYGEKLFF. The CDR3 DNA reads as TGTGCCAGCAGCCCAGGGTACGGTGAAAAACTGTTTTTT.

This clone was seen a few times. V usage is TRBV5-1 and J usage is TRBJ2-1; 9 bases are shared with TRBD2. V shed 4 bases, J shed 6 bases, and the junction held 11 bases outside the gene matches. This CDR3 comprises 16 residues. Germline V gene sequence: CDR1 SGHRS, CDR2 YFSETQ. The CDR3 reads CASSTSPGLASNEQFF. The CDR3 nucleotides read TGCGCCAGCAGCACGTCTCCGGGACTAGCTTCCAATGAGCAGTTCTTC.

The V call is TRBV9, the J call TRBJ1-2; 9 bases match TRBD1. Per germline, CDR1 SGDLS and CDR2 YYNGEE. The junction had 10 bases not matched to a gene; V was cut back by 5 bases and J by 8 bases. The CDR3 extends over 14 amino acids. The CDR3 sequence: CASSPTGGVGGYTF. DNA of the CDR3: TGTGCCAGCAGTCCTACAGGGGGCGTGGGAGGCTACACCTTC.

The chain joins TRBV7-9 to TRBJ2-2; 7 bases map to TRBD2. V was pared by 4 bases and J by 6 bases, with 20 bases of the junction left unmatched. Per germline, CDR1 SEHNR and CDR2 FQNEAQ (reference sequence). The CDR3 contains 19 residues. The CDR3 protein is CASSSPPLGGKMTPGELFF. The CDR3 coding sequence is TGTGCCAGCAGCTCACCTCCCCTGGGGGGGAAGATGACCCCCGGGGAGCTGTTTTTT.

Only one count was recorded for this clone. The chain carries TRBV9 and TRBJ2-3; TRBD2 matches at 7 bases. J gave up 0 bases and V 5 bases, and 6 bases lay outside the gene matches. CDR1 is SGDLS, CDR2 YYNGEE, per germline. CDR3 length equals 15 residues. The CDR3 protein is CASRAGTTSTDTQYF. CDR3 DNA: TGTGCCAGCAGAGCGGGGACTACTAGCACAGATACGCAGTATTTT.

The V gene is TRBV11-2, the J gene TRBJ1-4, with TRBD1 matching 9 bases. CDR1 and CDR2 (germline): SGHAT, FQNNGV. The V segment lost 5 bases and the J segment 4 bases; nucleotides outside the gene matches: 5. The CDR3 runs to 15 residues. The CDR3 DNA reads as TGTGCCAGCAGCGTAGGGACAGGGCGTAATGAAAAACTGTTTTTT. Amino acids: CASSVGTGRNEKLFF.

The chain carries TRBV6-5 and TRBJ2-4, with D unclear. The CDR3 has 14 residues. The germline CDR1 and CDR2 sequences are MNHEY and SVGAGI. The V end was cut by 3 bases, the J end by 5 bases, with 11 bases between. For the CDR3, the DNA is TGTGCCAGCAGTTATGGCACAGAAGAAAACATTCAGTACTTC. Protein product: CASSYGTEENIQYF.

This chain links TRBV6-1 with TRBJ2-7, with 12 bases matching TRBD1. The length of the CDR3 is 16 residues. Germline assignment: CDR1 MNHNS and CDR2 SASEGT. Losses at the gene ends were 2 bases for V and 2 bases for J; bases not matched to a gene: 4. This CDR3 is CASSEFGTGGPYEQYF. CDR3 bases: TGTGCCAGCAGTGAATTCGGGACAGGGGGCCCCTACGAGCAGTACTTC.

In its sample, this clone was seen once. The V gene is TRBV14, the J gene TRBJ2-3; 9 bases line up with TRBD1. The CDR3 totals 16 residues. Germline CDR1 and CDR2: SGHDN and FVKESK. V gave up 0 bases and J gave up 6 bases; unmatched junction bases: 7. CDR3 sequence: CASSQDPNRGRDTQYF. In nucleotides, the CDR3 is TGTGCCAGCAGCCAAGATCCCAACAGGGGGCGTGATACGCAGTATTTT.

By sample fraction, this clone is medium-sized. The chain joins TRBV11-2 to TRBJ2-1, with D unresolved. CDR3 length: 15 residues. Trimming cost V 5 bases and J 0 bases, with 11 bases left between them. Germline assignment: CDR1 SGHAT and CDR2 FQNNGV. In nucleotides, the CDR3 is TGTGCCAGCAGCCAAGATGTGGTCTCCTACAATGAGCAGTTCTTC. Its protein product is CASSQDVVSYNEQFF.

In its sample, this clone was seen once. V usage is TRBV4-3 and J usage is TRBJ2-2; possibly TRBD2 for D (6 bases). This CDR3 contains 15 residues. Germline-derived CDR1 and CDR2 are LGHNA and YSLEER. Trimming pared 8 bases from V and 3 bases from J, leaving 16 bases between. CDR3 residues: CASAPGGVDTGELFF. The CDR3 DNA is TGCGCCAGCGCGCCCGGGGGTGTCGACACCGGGGAGCTGTTTTTT.

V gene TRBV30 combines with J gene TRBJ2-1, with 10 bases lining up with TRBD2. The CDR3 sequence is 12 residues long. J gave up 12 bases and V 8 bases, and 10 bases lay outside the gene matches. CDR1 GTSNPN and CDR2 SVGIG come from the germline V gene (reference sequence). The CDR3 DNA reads TGTGCCGGCGCCCCCAGCGGGGGGGCGCAGTTCTTC. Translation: CAGAPSGGAQFF.

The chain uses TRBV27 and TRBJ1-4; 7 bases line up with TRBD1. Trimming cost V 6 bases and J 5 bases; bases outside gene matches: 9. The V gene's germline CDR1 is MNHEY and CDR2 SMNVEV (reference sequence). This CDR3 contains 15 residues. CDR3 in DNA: TGTGCCAGCAGAGGGGGCTTCACTCAAAATGAAAAACTGTTTTTT. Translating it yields CASRGGFTQNEKLFF.